Listed below are T cell receptor beta chains from one sample, sequenced in a study of T cell repertoires in cytomegalovirus infection. TCRdb called the reads again in MiXCR, with one record for every CDR3 protein. The sample includes a few hundred thousand distinct CDR3 sequences, approximately 9% of them seen just once. Sequenced: PBMCs. These TCRs come from a human donor in good health (CMV status not recorded). Some clones in this sample may be carry-over from other donors' samples. The CDR3 runs from the conserved cysteine through the conserved F or W. D genes are given only for firm matches. Clone size, where shown, is once, few, many, or a class for clones that have expanded.

J: TRBJ2-1
size: .
length: 14
D: TRBD1
V: TRBV18
DNA: TGTGCCAGCCATGGACAGGGGACGGGCAATGAGCAGTTCTTC
CDR3: CASHGQGTGNEQFF

J: TRBJ2-3
size: many
length: 15
D: TRBD1
V: TRBV7-3
DNA: TGTGCCAGCAGCAGCCGGGACAGCTTCACAGATACGCAGTATTTT
CDR3: CASSSRDSFTDTQYF

J: TRBJ2-1
size: many
length: 14
D: TRBD1
V: TRBV6-1
DNA: TGTGCCAGCAGCTACGGGACAGCCAACAATGAGCAGTTCTTC
CDR3: CASSYGTANNEQFF

J: TRBJ1-4
size: .
length: 17
D: .
V: TRBV4-3
DNA: TGCGCCAGCAGCCAAGATTTGGGGTCCCTTCCGAATGAAAAACTGTTTTTT
CDR3: CASSQDLGSLPNEKLFF

J: TRBJ2-2
size: many
length: 17
D: .
V: TRBV6-5
DNA: TGTGCCAGCAGTTATTTTTCTGTAACTGCCGACACCGGGGAGCTGTTTTTT
CDR3: CASSYFSVTADTGELFF

J: TRBJ1-5
size: many
length: 13
D: .
V: TRBV7-2
DNA: TGTGCCAGCAGCTTTAATGGGCCAGGGCCCCAGCATTTT
CDR3: CASSFNGPGPQHF

J: TRBJ2-7
size: many
length: 13
D: TRBD2
V: TRBV6-6
DNA: TGTGCCAGCAGTTACGCTAGCGGGACCGCCTCCGACTTC
CDR3: CASSYASGTASDF

J: TRBJ2-3
size: many
length: 16
D: TRBD2
V: TRBV7-2
DNA: TGTGCCAGCAGCTCTTCCGGGACTAGTATCAGGCATACGCAGTATTTT
CDR3: CASSSSGTSIRHTQYF

J: TRBJ1-2
size: many
length: 16
D: .
V: TRBV7-2
DNA: TGTGCCAGCAGCTCCCCGAATAAAGGCCCGAACTATGGCTACACCTTC
CDR3: CASSSPNKGPNYGYTF

J: TRBJ2-3
size: .
length: 14
D: TRBD1
V: TRBV28
DNA: TGTGCCAGCAGTTTAATACAGGGGGCAGATACGCAGTATTTT
CDR3: CASSLIQGADTQYF

J: TRBJ2-3
size: many
length: 16
D: .
V: TRBV7-8
DNA: TGTGCCAGCAGCGCAGACCTAGGGTCTAGCACAGATACGCAGTATTTT
CDR3: CASSADLGSSTDTQYF

J: TRBJ2-3
size: .
length: 16
D: TRBD2
V: TRBV12-3/TRBV12-4
DNA: TGTGCCAGCAGCTCGTCCGGGCTAGCGGACACAGATACGCAGTATTTT
CDR3: CASSSSGLADTDTQYF

J: TRBJ1-3
size: .
length: 18
D: TRBD1
V: TRBV18
DNA: TGTGCCAGCTCACCACCGGGACAGGGCCTACCCTCTGGAAACACCATATATTTT
CDR3: CASSPPGQGLPSGNTIYF

J: TRBJ1-1
size: many
length: 11
D: .
V: TRBV7-9
DNA: TGTGCCAGCAGCTCCCAGACTGAAGCTTTCTTT
CDR3: CASSSQTEAFF

J: TRBJ1-5
size: many
length: 13
D: .
V: TRBV10-1
DNA: TGCGCCAGCAGTGAGAATAGCAATCAGCCCCAGCATTTT
CDR3: CASSENSNQPQHF

J: TRBJ2-4
size: many
length: 17
D: .
V: TRBV7-2
DNA: TGTGCCAGCAGCTTAGCAGCAGGGGTGGGGGTCAAAAACATTCAGTACTTC
CDR3: CASSLAAGVGVKNIQYF

J: TRBJ2-7
size: many
length: 15
D: .
V: TRBV7-2
DNA: TGTGCCAGCAAAAACGGAGTGGCCTTCACTTCGAGACAGTACTTC
CDR3: CASKNGVAFTSRQYF

J: TRBJ2-5
size: many
length: 15
D: .
V: TRBV7-2
DNA: TGTGCCAGCAGCACCCCCCCGGGGTCCTTGGAGACCCAGTACTTC
CDR3: CASSTPPGSLETQYF

J: TRBJ2-7
size: many
length: 14
D: .
V: TRBV7-2
DNA: TGTGCCAGCAGACCCCGCGTGGGGTCCTACGAGCAGTACTTC
CDR3: CASRPRVGSYEQYF

J: TRBJ2-5
size: many
length: 16
D: TRBD2
V: TRBV7-2
DNA: TGTGCCAGCAGCTTAGCGTCTAGCGGGGGGGAAGGGACCCAGTACTTC
CDR3: CASSLASSGGEGTQYF

J: TRBJ1-4
size: medium-sized
length: 16
D: .
V: TRBV7-2
DNA: TGTGCCAGCAGCCCCCAACTGGGAGCCACTAATGAAAAACTGTTTTTT
CDR3: CASSPQLGATNEKLFF

J: TRBJ1-1
size: many
length: 11
D: .
V: TRBV12-3/TRBV12-4
DNA: TGTGCCAGCAGTTTCGCCCAGGAAGCTTTCTTT
CDR3: CASSFAQEAFF

J: TRBJ1-1
size: .
length: 15
D: .
V: TRBV7-9
DNA: TGTGCCAGCAGCTTAGGGCAGGGAGCAGGCACTGAAGCTTTCTTT
CDR3: CASSLGQGAGTEAFF

J: TRBJ2-5
size: many
length: 11
D: .
V: TRBV29-1
DNA: TGCAGCGTTGAAGATAAAGAGACCCAGTACTTC
CDR3: CSVEDKETQYF

J: TRBJ1-1
size: many
length: 14
D: .
V: TRBV7-2
DNA: TGTGCCAGCAGCCCGGTATTCGTGAACACTGAAGCTTTCTTT
CDR3: CASSPVFVNTEAFF

J: TRBJ2-5
size: few
length: 18
D: TRBD2
V: TRBV20-1
DNA: TGCAGTGCTAGAGCAGCCCGGACTAGCGGGAGGGCCCTCGAGACCCAGTACTTC
CDR3: CSARAARTSGRALETQYF

J: TRBJ1-5
size: few
length: 13
D: .
V: TRBV24-1
DNA: TGTGCCACCAGTGACCAGGACAATCAGCCCCAGCATTTT
CDR3: CATSDQDNQPQHF

J: TRBJ1-3
size: many
length: 15
D: .
V: TRBV27
DNA: TGTGCCAGCAGTTTATCCTCGGGGCCTGGAAACACCATATATTTT
CDR3: CASSLSSGPGNTIYF

J: TRBJ1-3
size: many
length: 13
D: TRBD1
V: TRBV4-2
DNA: TGTGCCAGCAGTCCGACAGGGGGAAACACCATATATTTT
CDR3: CASSPTGGNTIYF

J: TRBJ2-7
size: many
length: 14
D: TRBD1
V: TRBV7-8
DNA: TGTGCCAGCAGCAAGGACAGGGGAACCTACGAGCAGTACTTC
CDR3: CASSKDRGTYEQYF

J: TRBJ1-2
size: few
length: 16
D: .
V: TRBV7-2
DNA: TGTGCCAGCAGCTTAATTTTCGGCGGGGTTTCTGGTGGCTACACCTTC
CDR3: CASSLIFGGVSGGYTF

J: TRBJ2-1
size: many
length: 16
D: .
V: TRBV7-2
DNA: TGTGCCAGCAGCTTTTGGGGGGCTAGCGGTTACAATGAGCAGTTCTTC
CDR3: CASSFWGASGYNEQFF

J: TRBJ2-2
size: many
length: 16
D: TRBD2
V: TRBV7-2
DNA: TGTGCCAGCAGCCCACGATGGGGGGGGGACACCGGGGAGCTGTTTTTT
CDR3: CASSPRWGGDTGELFF

J: TRBJ2-2
size: many
length: 14
D: TRBD2
V: TRBV19
DNA: TGTGCCAGTAGTACGGGGACTACCACCGGGGAGCTGTTTTTT
CDR3: CASSTGTTTGELFF

J: TRBJ2-2
size: .
length: 14
D: .
V: TRBV7-9
DNA: TGTGCCAGCAGCCTTGACGGACACACCGGGGAGCTGTTTTTT
CDR3: CASSLDGHTGELFF

J: TRBJ1-1
size: many
length: 15
D: TRBD1
V: TRBV7-2
DNA: TGTGCCAGCAGCGCCCGTGACAGGGATTTCACTGAAGCTTTCTTT
CDR3: CASSARDRDFTEAFF

J: TRBJ2-2
size: .
length: 13
D: .
V: TRBV12-3/TRBV12-4
DNA: TGTGCCAGCAGTTTAGCTAGTCCCGGGGAGCTGTTTTTT
CDR3: CASSLASPGELFF

J: TRBJ1-1
size: many
length: 16
D: .
V: TRBV7-2
DNA: TGTGCCAGCAGCTACCTTGGTACAGCCTTGAACACTGAAGCTTTCTTT
CDR3: CASSYLGTALNTEAFF

J: TRBJ2-1
size: many
length: 13
D: .
V: TRBV28
DNA: TGTGCCAGCAGCAGGCCGATCGACAATGAGCAGTTCTTC
CDR3: CASSRPIDNEQFF

J: TRBJ1-3
size: many
length: 13
D: .
V: TRBV7-2
DNA: TGTGCCAGCAGCTCCGACGTCGGAAACACCATATATTTT
CDR3: CASSSDVGNTIYF

J: TRBJ1-2
size: many
length: 16
D: TRBD1
V: TRBV7-9
DNA: TGTGCCAGCAGCCGCTTGGCCGGGACAGGGGGCTATGGCTACACCTTC
CDR3: CASSRLAGTGGYGYTF

J: TRBJ1-2
size: .
length: 14
D: .
V: TRBV24-1
DNA: TGTGCCACCAAAGCGGGGGCGAGAGCAGGAGGCTACACCTTC
CDR3: CATKAGARAGGYTF